One sample yielded the 9 T cell receptor beta chains listed below, sequenced in a study of blood T cell repertoires in COVID-19. Repertoires were generated with immunoSEQ multiplex PCR, while TCRdb's copy carries only in-frame clones and drops some. The table lists 65,000 to 85,000 clones, less than 90% of them singletons. Input material: peripheral blood. These receptors all come from an elderly man with COVID-19, enrolled during active disease.

Worth noting for this clone: In the same sample, other DNA sequences code for this CDR3. The chain is built from TRBV3-1 (or the pseudogene TRBV3-2) and TRBJ1-1; TRBD1 might be the D (6 bases). Germline V lookup: CDR1 LGHDT, CDR2 YNNKEL (reference sequence). The CDR3 loop spans 14 amino acids. With 4 bases removed from V and 0 bases from J, the gap between germline ends came to 9 bases. The CDR3 DNA reads TGTGCCAGCAGCCCGGGACACCTGAACACTGAAGCTTTCTTT. This encodes CASSPGHLNTEAFF.

This chain joins TRBV27 and TRBJ1-1; D perhaps matches TRBD1 (5 bases). Germline assignment: CDR1 MNHEY and CDR2 SMNVEV (reference sequence). Between the trimmed V and J ends, which lost 4 bases and 7 bases, there was a span of 19 bases. The CDR3 is made up of 15 amino acids. The CDR3 coding sequence is TGTGCCAGCAGTTCACAAGCAGGGCAGCCTAGTGAAGCTTTCTTT. This sequence encodes CASSSQAGQPSEAFF.

This chain links TRBV5-5 with TRBJ1-4; the match to TRBD1 covers 7 bases. This CDR3 is 16 amino acids long. Germline trimming cut 4 bases from V and 6 bases from J; bases unmatched to any gene: 12. CDR1 and CDR2 (germline): SGHKS, YYEKEE (reference sequence). For the CDR3, the DNA is TGTGCCAGCAGCCCCTTGGGACAGCTAATTGATGAAAAACTGTTTTTT. Translation: CASSPLGQLIDEKLFF.

The chain combines TRBV18 with TRBJ1-1; TRBD1 agrees at 8 bases. There are 14 residues in the CDR3. The germline V gene has CDR1 KGHSH and CDR2 LQKENI. The V gene end was trimmed by 6 bases and the J gene end by 4 bases; junction bases not matched to a gene: 7. The CDR3 loop reads CASSRQGIVTEAFF. Written as DNA, the CDR3 is TGTGCCAGCTCGAGACAGGGGATCGTCACTGAAGCTTTCTTT.

The chain combines TRBV18 with TRBJ2-5, with 9 bases identical to TRBD1. Germline values: CDR1 KGHSH, CDR2 LQKENI. The CDR3 spans 16 residues. After removal of 4 bases from V and 5 bases from J, the junction contained 11 bases not matched to a gene. CDR3 sequence: CASSLGTGTTGETQYF. The CDR3, as DNA: TGTGCCAGCTCACTAGGGACAGGGACAACGGGGGAGACCCAGTACTTC.

V usage is TRBV5-1 and J usage is TRBJ1-1, with 8 bases lining up with TRBD1. Germline assignment: CDR1 SGHRS and CDR2 YFSETQ. The CDR3 is made up of 15 amino acids. The V segment lost 7 bases and the J segment 3 bases; nucleotides outside the gene matches: 11. The CDR3 bases are TGCGCCAGCTCGTTCCTCGGACAGGGAGACACTGAAGCTTTCTTT. The encoded protein is CASSFLGQGDTEAFF.

This clone turned up a few times. The rearrangement joins TRBV13 to TRBJ2-1; TRBD2 aligns across 11 bases. V trimming: 1 base; J trimming: 5 bases; junction bases outside the gene matches: 4. The CDR3 totals 16 residues. The germline V gene encodes CDR1 PRHDT and CDR2 FYEKMQ (reference sequence). CDR3 amino acids: CASSLVGSGGDNEQFF. In nucleotides, the CDR3 is TGTGCCAGCAGCTTAGTGGGTAGCGGGGGGGACAATGAGCAGTTCTTC. Based on the CDR3 plus reference TRBV13 and TRBJ2-1, the full variable domain is AAGVIQSPRHLIKEKRETATLKCYPIPRHDTVYWYQQGPGQDPQFLISFYEKMQSDKGSIPDRFSAQQFSDYHSELNMSSLELGDSALYFCASSLVGSGGDNEQFFGPGTRLTVL.

The CDR3 sequence: CASSYWRAANEKLFF. CDR3 sequence (DNA): TGTGCCAGCAGTTACTGGAGGGCGGCTAATGAAAAACTGTTTTTT. This rearrangement joins TRBV6-2 or TRBV6-3 to TRBJ1-4; D ambiguous. Between the trimmed V and J ends, which lost 1 base and 3 bases, there was a span of 9 bases. CDR1 and CDR2 from the germline V gene are MNHEY and SVGEGT. This CDR3 is 15 amino acids long.

The V and J genes are TRBV13 and TRBJ2-1; a possible D gene is TRBD1 (5 bases). The CDR3 loop spans 14 amino acids. The ends were cut back, 2 bases at V and 2 bases at J, with 7 bases in the middle. CDR1 is PRHDT, CDR2 FYEKMQ, per germline (reference sequence). CDR3 bases: TGTGCCAGCAGCTTACAAGGGGCCTACAATGAGCAGTTCTTC. Its protein product is CASSLQGAYNEQFF.